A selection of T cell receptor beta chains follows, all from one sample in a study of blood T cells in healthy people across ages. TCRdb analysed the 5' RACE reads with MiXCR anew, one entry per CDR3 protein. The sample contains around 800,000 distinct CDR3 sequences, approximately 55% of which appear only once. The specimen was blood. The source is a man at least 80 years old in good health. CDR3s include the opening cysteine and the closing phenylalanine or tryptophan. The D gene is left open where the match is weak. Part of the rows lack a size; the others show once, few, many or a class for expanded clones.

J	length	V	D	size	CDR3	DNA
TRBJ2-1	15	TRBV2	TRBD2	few	CASRFIAGAYNEQFF	TGTGCCAGCAGATTTATAGCGGGAGCGTACAATGAGCAGTTCTTC
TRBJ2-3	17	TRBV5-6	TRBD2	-	CASSFVGRVKEGRYAYF	TGTGCCAGCAGCTTTGTCGGGAGGGTAAAAGAGGGCAGATACGCGTATTTT
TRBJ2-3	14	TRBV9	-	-	CASSLRPDGRYAYF	TGTGCCAGCAGCCTAAGACCGGACGGCAGATACGCGTATTTT
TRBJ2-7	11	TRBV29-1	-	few	CSAGDGLEQYF	TGCAGCGCCGGGGACGGCCTCGAGCAGTACTTC
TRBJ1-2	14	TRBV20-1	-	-	CSAREGGMGYGYTF	TGCAGTGCTAGAGAGGGAGGGATGGGCTATGGCTACACCTTC
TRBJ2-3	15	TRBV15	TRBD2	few	CATSRAGVGTDTQYF	TGTGCCACCAGCAGGGCGGGAGTGGGGACAGATACGCAGTATTTT
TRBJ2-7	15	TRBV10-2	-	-	CASSPGTRSGYEQYF	TGCGCCAGCAGCCCCGGGACTCGGTCGGGGTACGAGCAGTACTTC
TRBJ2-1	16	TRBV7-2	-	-	CASSLVQGWIYSEQFF	TGTGCCAGCAGCTTAGTGCAGGGATGGATTTACAGTGAGCAGTTCTTC
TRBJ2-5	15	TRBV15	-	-	CATSYPAGPQETQYF	TGTGCCACCAGCTATCCCGCAGGCCCGCAAGAGACCCAGTACTTC
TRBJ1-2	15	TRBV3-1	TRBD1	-	CASSQGQVASGGYTF	TGTGCCAGCAGCCAGGGACAGGTCGCCTCCGGTGGCTACACCTTC
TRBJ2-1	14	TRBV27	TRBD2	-	CASQAGRSYNEQFF	TGTGCCAGCCAAGCGGGAAGAAGCTACAATGAGCAGTTCTTC
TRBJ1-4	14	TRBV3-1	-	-	CASSQDLSGEKLFF	TGTGCCAGCAGCCAAGATTTATCTGGAGAAAAACTGTTTTTT
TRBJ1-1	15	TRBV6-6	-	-	CASSYGTVRGAEAFF	TGTGCCAGCAGTTACGGGACGGTTCGGGGGGCTGAAGCTTTCTTT
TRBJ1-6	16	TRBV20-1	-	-	CSARDGTTYPNSPLHF	TGCAGTGCTAGAGATGGGACAACTTACCCAAATTCACCCCTCCACTTT
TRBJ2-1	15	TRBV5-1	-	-	CASSLGPEGYNERFF	TGCGCCAGCAGCTTGGGTCCGGAGGGCTACAATGAGCGGTTCTTC
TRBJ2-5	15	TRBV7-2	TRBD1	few	CASSLGAGGVETQYF	TGTGCCAGCAGCTTAGGGGCAGGGGGCGTAGAGACCCAGTACTTC
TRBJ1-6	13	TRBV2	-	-	CASVEWGYSPLHF	TGTGCCAGCGTAGAATGGGGCTATTCACCCCTCCACTTT
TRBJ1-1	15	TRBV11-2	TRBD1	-	CASSLYGQGPTEAFF	TGTGCCAGCAGCTTATACGGACAGGGGCCCACTGAAGCTTTCTTT
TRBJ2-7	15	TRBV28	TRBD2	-	CASSLLSSGSYEQYF	TGTGCCAGCAGTTTACTCTCTAGCGGGAGCTACGAGCAGTACTTC
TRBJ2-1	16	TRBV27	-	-	CASSGRGGPRSNEQFF	TGTGCCAGCAGTGGAAGGGGGGGACCGAGGAGTAATGAGCAGTTCTTC
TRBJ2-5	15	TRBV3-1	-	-	CASSQTGGFQETQYF	TGTGCCAGCAGCCAAACTGGGGGGTTCCAAGAGACCCAGTACTTC
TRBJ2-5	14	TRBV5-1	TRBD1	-	CASSGTVIKNTQYF	TGCGCCAGCAGCGGGACAGTGATTAAGAATACCCAGTACTTC
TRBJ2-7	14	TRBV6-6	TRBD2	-	CASTLAGASYEQYF	TGTGCCAGCACCTTAGCGGGAGCGTCCTACGAGCAGTACTTC
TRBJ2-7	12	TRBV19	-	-	CASRGADYEQYF	TGTGCCAGCAGGGGCGCTGACTACGAGCAGTACTTC